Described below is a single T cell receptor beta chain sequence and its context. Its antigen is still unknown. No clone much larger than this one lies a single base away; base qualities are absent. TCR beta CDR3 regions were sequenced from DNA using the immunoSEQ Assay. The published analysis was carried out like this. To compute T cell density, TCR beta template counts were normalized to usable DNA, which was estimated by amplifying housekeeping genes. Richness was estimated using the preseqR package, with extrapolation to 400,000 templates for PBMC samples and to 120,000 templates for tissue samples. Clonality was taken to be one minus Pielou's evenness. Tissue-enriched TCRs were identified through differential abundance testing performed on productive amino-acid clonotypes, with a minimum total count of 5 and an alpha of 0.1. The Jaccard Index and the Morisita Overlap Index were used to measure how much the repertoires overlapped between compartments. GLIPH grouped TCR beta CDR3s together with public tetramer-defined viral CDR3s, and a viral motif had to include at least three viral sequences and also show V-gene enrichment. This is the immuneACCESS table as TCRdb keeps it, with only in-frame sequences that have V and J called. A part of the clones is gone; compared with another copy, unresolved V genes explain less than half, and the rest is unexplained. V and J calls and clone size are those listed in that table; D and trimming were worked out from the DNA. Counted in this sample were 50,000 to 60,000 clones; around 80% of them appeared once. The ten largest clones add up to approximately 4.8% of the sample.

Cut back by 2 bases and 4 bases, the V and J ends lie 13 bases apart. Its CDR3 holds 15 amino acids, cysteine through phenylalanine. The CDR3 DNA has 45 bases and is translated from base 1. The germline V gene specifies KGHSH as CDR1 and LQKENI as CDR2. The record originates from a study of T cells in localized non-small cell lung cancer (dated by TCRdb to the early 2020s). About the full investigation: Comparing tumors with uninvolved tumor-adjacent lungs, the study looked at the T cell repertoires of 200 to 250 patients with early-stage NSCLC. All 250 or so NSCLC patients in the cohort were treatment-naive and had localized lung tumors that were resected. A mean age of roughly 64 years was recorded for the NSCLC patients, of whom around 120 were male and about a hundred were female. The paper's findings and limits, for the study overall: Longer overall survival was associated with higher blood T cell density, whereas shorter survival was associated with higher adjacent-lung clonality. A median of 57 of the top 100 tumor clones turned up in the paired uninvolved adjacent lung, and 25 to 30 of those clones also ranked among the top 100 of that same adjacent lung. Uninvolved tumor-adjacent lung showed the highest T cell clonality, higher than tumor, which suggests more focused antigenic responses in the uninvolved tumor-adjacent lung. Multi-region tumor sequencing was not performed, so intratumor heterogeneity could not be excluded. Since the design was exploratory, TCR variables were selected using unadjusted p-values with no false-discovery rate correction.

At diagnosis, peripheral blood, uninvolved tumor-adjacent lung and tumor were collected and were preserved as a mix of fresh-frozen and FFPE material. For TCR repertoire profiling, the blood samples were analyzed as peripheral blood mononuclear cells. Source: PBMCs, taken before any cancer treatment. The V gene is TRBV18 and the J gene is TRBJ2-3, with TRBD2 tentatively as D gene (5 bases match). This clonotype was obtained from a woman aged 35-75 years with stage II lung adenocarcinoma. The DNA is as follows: TGTGCCAGCTCACCAACATCACTAGTATCAGATACGCAGTATTTT. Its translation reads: CASSPTSLVSDTQYF.